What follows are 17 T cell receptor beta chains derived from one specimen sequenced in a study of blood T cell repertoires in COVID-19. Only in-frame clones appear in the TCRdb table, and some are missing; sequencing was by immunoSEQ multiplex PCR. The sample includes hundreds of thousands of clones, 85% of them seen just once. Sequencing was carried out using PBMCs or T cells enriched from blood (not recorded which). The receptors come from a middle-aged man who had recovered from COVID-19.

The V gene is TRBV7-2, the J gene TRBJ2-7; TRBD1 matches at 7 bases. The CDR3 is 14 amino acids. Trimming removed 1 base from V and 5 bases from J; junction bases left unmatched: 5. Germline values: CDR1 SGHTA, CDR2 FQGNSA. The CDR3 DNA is TGTGCCAGCAGCTTAGACAGGGGTAGGGACGAGCAGTACTTC. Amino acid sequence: CASSLDRGRDEQYF. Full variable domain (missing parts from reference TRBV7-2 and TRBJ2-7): GAGVSQSPSNKVTEKGKDVELRCDPISGHTALYWYRQSLGQGLEFLIYFQGNSAPDKSGLPSDRFSAERTGGSVSTLTIQRTQQEDSAVYLCASSLDRGRDEQYFGPGTRLTVT.

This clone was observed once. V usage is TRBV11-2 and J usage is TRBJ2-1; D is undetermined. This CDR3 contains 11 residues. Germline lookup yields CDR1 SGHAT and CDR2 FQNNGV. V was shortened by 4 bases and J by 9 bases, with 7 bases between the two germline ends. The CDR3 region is CASSSRGEQFF. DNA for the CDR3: TGTGCCAGCAGCTCCCGCGGTGAGCAGTTCTTC.

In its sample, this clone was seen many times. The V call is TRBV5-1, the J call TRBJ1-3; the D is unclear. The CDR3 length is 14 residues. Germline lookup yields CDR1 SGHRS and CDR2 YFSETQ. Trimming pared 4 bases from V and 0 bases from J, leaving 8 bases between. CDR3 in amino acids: CASSLDYSGNTIYF. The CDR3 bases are TGCGCCAGCAGCCTAGATTACTCTGGAAACACCATATATTTT.

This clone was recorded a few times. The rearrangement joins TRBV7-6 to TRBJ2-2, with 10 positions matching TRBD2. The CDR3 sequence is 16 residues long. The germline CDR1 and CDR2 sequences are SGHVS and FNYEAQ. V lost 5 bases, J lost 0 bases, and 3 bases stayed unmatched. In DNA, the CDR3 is TGTGCCAGCAGCCCAGGACTAGCGGCGAACACCGGGGAGCTGTTTTTT. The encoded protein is CASSPGLAANTGELFF. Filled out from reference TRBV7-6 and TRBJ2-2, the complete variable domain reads GAGVSQSPRYKVTKRGQDVALRCDPISGHVSLYWYRQALGQGPEFLTYFNYEAQQDKSGLPNDRFSAERPEGSISTLTIQRTEQRDSAMYRCASSPGLAANTGELFFGEGSRLTVL.

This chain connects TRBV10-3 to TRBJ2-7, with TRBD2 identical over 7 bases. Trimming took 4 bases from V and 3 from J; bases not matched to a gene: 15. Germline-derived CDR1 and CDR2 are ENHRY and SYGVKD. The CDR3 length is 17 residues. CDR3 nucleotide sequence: TGTGCCATCAGTGTCCTTAGACTAGCAGACTATGGCTACGAGCAGTACTTC. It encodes CAISVLRLADYGYEQYF.

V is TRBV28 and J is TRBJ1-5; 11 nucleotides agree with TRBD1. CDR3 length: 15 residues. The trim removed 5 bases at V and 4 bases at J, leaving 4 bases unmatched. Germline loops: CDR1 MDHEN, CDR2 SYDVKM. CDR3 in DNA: TGTGCCAGCAGTGGACAGGGGGCCACGAATCAGCCCCAGCATTTT. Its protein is CASSGQGATNQPQHF. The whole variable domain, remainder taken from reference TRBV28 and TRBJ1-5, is DVKVTQSSRYLVKRTGEKVFLECVQDMDHENMFWYRQDPGLGLRLIYFSYDVKMKEKGDIPEGYSVSREKKERFSLILESASTNQTSMYLCASSGQGATNQPQHFGDGTRLSIL.

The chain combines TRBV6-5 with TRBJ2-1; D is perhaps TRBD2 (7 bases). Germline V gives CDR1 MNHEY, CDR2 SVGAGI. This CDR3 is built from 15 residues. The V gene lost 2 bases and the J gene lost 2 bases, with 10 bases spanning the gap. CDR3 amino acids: CASSYPGGTYNEQFF. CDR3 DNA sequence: TGTGCCAGCAGTTACCCGGGGGGCACCTACAATGAGCAGTTCTTC.

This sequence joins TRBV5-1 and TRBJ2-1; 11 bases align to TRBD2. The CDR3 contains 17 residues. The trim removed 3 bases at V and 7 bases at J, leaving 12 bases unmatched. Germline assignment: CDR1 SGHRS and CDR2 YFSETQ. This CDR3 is CASSWGTSGSSVNEQFF. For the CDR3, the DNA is TGCGCCAGCAGCTGGGGGACTAGCGGATCCTCCGTAAATGAGCAGTTCTTC.

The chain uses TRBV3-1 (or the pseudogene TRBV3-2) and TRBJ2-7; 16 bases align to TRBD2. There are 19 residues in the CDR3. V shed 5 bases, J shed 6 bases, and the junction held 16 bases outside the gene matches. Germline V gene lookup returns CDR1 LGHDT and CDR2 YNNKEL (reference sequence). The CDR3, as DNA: TGTGCCAGCAGCTCCATCTACCCGGGACTAGCGGGAGGGCCTAGCGAGCAGTACTTC. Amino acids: CASSSIYPGLAGGPSEQYF.

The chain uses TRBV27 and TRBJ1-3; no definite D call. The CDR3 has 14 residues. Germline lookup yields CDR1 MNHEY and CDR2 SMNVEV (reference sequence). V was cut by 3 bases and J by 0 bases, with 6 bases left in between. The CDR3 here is CASSLASSGNTIYF. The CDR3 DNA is TGTGCCAGCAGTTTGGCCAGCTCTGGAAACACCATATATTTT.

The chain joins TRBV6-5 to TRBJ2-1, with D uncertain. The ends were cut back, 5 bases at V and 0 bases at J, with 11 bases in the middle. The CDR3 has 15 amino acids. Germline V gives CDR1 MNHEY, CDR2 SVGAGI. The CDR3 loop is CASSLILSSYNEQFF. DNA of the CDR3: TGTGCCAGCAGTCTGATTTTGAGCTCCTACAATGAGCAGTTCTTC.

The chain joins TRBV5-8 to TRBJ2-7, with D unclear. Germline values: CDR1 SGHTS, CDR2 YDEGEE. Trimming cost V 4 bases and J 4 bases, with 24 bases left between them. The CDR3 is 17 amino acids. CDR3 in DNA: TGTGCCAGCAGCGGTGGTCAGAGCGCCGGTCGGTGGTACGAGCAGTACTTC. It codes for CASSGGQSAGRWYEQYF.

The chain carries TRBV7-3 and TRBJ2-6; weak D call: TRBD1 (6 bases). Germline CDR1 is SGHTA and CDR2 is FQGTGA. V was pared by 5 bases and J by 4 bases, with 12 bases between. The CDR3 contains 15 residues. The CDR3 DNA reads TGTGCCAGCAGCGTACAGGGTGCCGGGGCCAACGTCCTGACTTTC. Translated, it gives CASSVQGAGANVLTF.

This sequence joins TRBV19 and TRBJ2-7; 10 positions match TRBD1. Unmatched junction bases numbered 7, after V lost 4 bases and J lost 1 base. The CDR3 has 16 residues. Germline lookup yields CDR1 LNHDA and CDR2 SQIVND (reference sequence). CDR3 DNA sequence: TGTGCCAGTAGTACCTCCGGGACAGGGGCATCCTACGAGCAGTACTTC. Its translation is CASSTSGTGASYEQYF.

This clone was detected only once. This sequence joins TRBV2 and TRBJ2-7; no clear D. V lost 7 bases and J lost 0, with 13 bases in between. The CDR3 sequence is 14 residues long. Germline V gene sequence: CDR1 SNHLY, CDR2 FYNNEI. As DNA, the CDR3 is TGTGCCAGCATCGAGGCGGCAACCTCCTACGAGCAGTACTTC. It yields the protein CASIEAATSYEQYF. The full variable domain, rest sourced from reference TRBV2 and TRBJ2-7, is EPEVTQTPSHQVTQMGQEVILRCVPISNHLYFYWYRQILGQKVEFLVSFYNNEISEKSEIFDDQFSVERPDGSNFTLKIRSTKLEDSAMYFCASIEAATSYEQYFGPGTRLTVT.

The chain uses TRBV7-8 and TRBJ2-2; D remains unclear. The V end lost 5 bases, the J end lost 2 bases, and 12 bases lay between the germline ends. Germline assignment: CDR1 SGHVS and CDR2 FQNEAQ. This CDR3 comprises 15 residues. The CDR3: CASSPSFSNTGELFF. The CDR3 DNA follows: TGTGCCAGCAGCCCTAGTTTTTCCAACACCGGGGAGCTGTTTTTT. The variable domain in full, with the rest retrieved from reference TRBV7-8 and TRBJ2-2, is GAGVSQSPRYKVAKRGQDVALRCDPISGHVSLFWYQQALGQGPEFLTYFQNEAQLDKSGLPSDRFFAERPEGSVSTLKIQRTQQEDSAVYLCASSPSFSNTGELFFGEGSRLTVL.

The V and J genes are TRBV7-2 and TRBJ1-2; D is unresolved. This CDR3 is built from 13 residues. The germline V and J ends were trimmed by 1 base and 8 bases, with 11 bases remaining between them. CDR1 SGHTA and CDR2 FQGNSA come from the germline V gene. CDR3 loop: CASSLGGWEGYTF. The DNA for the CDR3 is TGTGCCAGCAGCTTAGGGGGATGGGAGGGCTACACCTTC.